This TCR beta chain is from a study of shared clonotypes between healthy human individuals. V gave up 4 bases and J gave up 0 bases; unmatched junction bases: 9. The CDR3 totals 17 residues. Germline V gene lookup returns CDR1 MDHEN and CDR2 SYDVKM. Study-wide results and caveats: Limited genetic and exposure-history diversity came from having few donors. Around 5% of naive CD4 clonotypes were common to a handful of donors.

Regarding this clone: The antigen remains unidentified.

The data were produced by immunoSEQ multiplex PCR, yet TCRdb's version contains in-frame clones alone and is incomplete. The sample lists about 980,000 clones, approximately 80% occurring once. Naive CD45RA+ and memory CD45RA-negative subsets were split from CD4+ cells. The clonotype comes from a man in his late teens or twenties in good health. Sequenced sample: memory CD4+ T cells sorted from blood. Subset noted: CD45RA-negative fraction. This sequence joins TRBV28 and TRBJ2-7, with 10 bases that match TRBD2. The CDR3 loop is CASSSLPGTSVSYEQYF. The CDR3, as DNA: TGTGCCAGCAGTTCCTTACCCGGGACTAGCGTCTCCTACGAGCAGTACTTC.